One sample yielded the 29 T cell receptor beta chains listed below, sequenced in a study of T cells in Graves' hyperthyroidism and ophthalmopathy. RNA transcripts served as the template for amplifying TCR beta CDR3 regions. The study used the HTBI primer set for a first-round RT-PCR of the TCR CDR3. MiXCR was run by TCRdb on the multiplex PCR reads, yielding one entry per CDR3 protein. The data hold fewer than 600,000 distinct CDR3 sequences, with around 15% observed a single time. Sequenced sample: blood. The source is a woman in her forties with Graves' hyperthyroidism.

This clonotype was detected ten times or more. The chain joins TRBV5-1 to TRBJ2-7, with 7 bases matching TRBD1. Losses at the gene ends were 0 bases for V and 5 bases for J; bases not matched to a gene: 8. The CDR3 spans 15 residues. Germline V gene lookup returns CDR1 SGHRS and CDR2 YFSETQ. The CDR3 reads CASSLGGTAENEQYF. DNA for the CDR3: TGCGCCAGCAGCTTGGGAGGGACAGCCGAGAACGAGCAGTACTTC.

This clonotype has more than one count but fewer than ten. The V gene is TRBV15, the J gene TRBJ2-1; D might be TRBD1 (6 bases). Trimming removed 1 base at V and 8 bases at J, with 12 bases between. Germline V lookup: CDR1 LNHNV, CDR2 YYDKDF (reference sequence). The CDR3 contains 14 residues. The CDR3 region is CATSRVSGVYEQFF. The CDR3 DNA reads TGTGCCACCAGCAGAGTGTCAGGGGTGTATGAGCAGTTCTTC.

This clonotype was seen ten or more times. The genes are TRBV20-1 and TRBJ2-7, with D perhaps given as TRBD1 or TRBD2 (5 bases each). Between the trimmed V and J ends, which lost 0 bases and 2 bases, there was a span of 17 bases. This CDR3 comprises 16 residues. In germline, CDR1 is DFQATT, CDR2 SNEGSKA (reference sequence). The CDR3 region has the DNA TGCAGTGCTAGAGAGGGGGACCGAACGGAAACCTACGAGCAGTACTTC. Encoded protein: CSAREGDRTETYEQYF.

V and J are TRBV6-1 and TRBJ2-4, with 7 bases identical to TRBD2. The germline V gene has CDR1 MNHNS and CDR2 SASEGT. J was trimmed by 0 bases and V by 6 bases; bases with no gene match: 8. There are 16 residues in the CDR3. CDR3 coding DNA: TGTGCCAGCAGATCCAGCGGGGAAGTAGCCAAAAACATTCAGTACTTC. Its protein is CASRSSGEVAKNIQYF.

This clonotype has more than one count but fewer than ten. The chain joins TRBV5-1 to TRBJ2-5, with a tentative D call TRBD2 (5 bases). CDR3 length: 15 residues. Germline V CDR1 and CDR2: SGHRS, YFSETQ. V was pared by 2 bases and J by 3 bases, with 14 bases between. CDR3 nucleotides: TGCGCCAGCAGCTTAGCGGAAGAGTCAAAAGAGACCCAGTACTTC. Encoded protein: CASSLAEESKETQYF.

This clonotype has at least ten counts. The J gene is TRBJ1-1, the V gene TRBV5-5; TRBD1 is a possible D gene (5 bases). CDR3 size: 14 residues. Germline CDR1 SGHKS, CDR2 YYEKEE (reference sequence). V was clipped by 0 bases and J by 4 bases, with 10 bases between them. The CDR3 here is CASSLVGRGTEAFF. The CDR3 DNA follows: TGTGCCAGCAGCTTGGTAGGGAGGGGCACTGAAGCTTTCTTT.

The chain employs TRBV5-1 and TRBJ2-2; 9 bases fit TRBD2. CDR3 size: 15 residues. The junction had 4 bases not matched to a gene; V was cut back by 3 bases and J by 4 bases. CDR1 is SGHRS, CDR2 YFSETQ, per germline. Written as DNA, the CDR3 is TGCGCCAGCAGCTGGGCTAGCGGGACCACCGGGGAGCTGTTTTTT. It translates to CASSWASGTTGELFF.

This clonotype turned up a few times. This chain uses TRBV20-1 with TRBJ2-3; D call uncertain. V lost 2 bases and J 5 bases, leaving 14 bases between the germline ends. Germline V gives CDR1 DFQATT, CDR2 SNEGSKA (reference sequence). There are 14 residues in the CDR3. Here the CDR3 reads CSARPKNYLDTQYF. The CDR3 bases are TGCAGTGCTAGACCAAAGAATTATCTAGATACGCAGTATTTT.

The V gene is TRBV12-3 or TRBV12-4, the J gene TRBJ1-1; D is unresolved. The CDR3 length is 14 residues. The germline V and J ends were trimmed by 2 bases and 2 bases, with 9 bases remaining between them. CDR3 sequence: CASSLNSLNTEAFF. The CDR3 region has the DNA TGTGCCAGCAGTTTAAACAGTCTAAACACTGAAGCTTTCTTT.

The rearrangement links TRBV28 to TRBJ2-1, with 15 bases fitting TRBD2. Germline loops: CDR1 MDHEN, CDR2 SYDVKM. With V trimmed by 3 bases and J by 0 bases, 9 bases remained unmatched. The CDR3 sequence is 20 residues long. The CDR3 loop reads CASSLTGLAGGPSSYNEQFF. Written as DNA, the CDR3 is TGTGCCAGCAGTTTGACGGGACTAGCGGGAGGTCCTAGCTCCTACAATGAGCAGTTCTTC.

This clonotype appeared many times. V gene TRBV11-1 combines with J gene TRBJ2-3; 10 positions agree with TRBD1. The CDR3 has 15 amino acids. V shed 5 bases and J 3 bases; nucleotides not matched to a gene: 5. Germline CDR1 reads SGHAT; CDR2 reads FQDESV (reference sequence). The CDR3 is CASSPGQGWTDTQYF. The CDR3 nucleotides are TGTGCCAGCAGCCCGGGACAGGGGTGGACAGATACGCAGTATTTT.

At least ten counts were recorded for this clonotype. The gene calls are TRBV9 and TRBJ2-7; a possible D gene is TRBD2 (5 bases). CDR1 is SGDLS, CDR2 YYNGEE, per germline. Trimming left V 2 bases short and J 0 bases short, with 12 bases between. The CDR3 length is 15 residues. The CDR3 nucleotides read TGTGCCAGCAGCGTCGAGGGATCCCCCTCCTACGAGCAGTACTTC. Its protein product is CASSVEGSPSYEQYF.

This clonotype was seen ten or more times. This CDR3 reads CASSLSGGADTEAFF. The CDR3 region has the DNA TGTGCCAGCAGTTTATCGGGGGGGGCAGACACTGAAGCTTTCTTT. The chain is built from TRBV27 and TRBJ1-1, with D possibly TRBD1 on 6 matching bases. Trimming took 0 bases from V and 3 from J, leaving 11 bases between them. This CDR3 contains 15 residues. In germline, CDR1 is MNHEY, CDR2 SMNVEV (reference sequence).

This clonotype occurred many times. This chain links TRBV24-1 with TRBJ2-7, with 10 nucleotides matching TRBD1. The CDR3 runs 17 residues. Germline V gene data show CDR1 as KGHDR and CDR2 as SFDVKD. V shed 2 bases, J shed 3 bases, and the junction held 9 bases outside the gene matches. For the CDR3, the DNA is TGTGCCACCAGTGATTCCCGGGACAGGGGTAAGGGCTACGAGCAGTACTTC. Encoded protein: CATSDSRDRGKGYEQYF.

This chain joins TRBV6-1 and TRBJ1-1; D possibly corresponds to TRBD1 (6 bases). The germline V gene encodes CDR1 MNHNS and CDR2 SASEGT. The V and J ends lost 4 bases and 2 bases respectively, with 11 bases between them. CDR3 size: 14 residues. CDR3 DNA: TGTGCCAGCAGTGCTTACAGGGCCAACACTGAAGCTTTCTTT. Amino acid sequence: CASSAYRANTEAFF.

This clonotype was recorded many times. The chain is built from TRBV2 and TRBJ2-7; no clear D gene. This CDR3 contains 17 residues. With 0 bases removed from V and 0 bases from J, the gap between germline ends came to 15 bases. Germline CDR1 and CDR2: SNHLY and FYNNEI. In DNA form, the CDR3 reads TGTGCCAGCAGTGAAGCGCTAGGCGGCGGAGACTCCTACGAGCAGTACTTC. This gives the protein CASSEALGGGDSYEQYF. Full variable domain (rest looked up from reference TRBV2 and TRBJ2-7): EPEVTQTPSHQVTQMGQEVILRCVPISNHLYFYWYRQILGQKVEFLVSFYNNEISEKSEIFDDQFSVERPDGSNFTLKIRSTKLEDSAMYFCASSEALGGGDSYEQYFGPGTRLTVT.

Comment on this clonotype: A read error may explain this, as a much larger clone is one base away. The rearrangement uses TRBV2 and TRBJ2-7; D possibly uses TRBD1 or TRBD2 (6 bases each). Per germline, CDR1 SNHLY and CDR2 FYNNEI. Trimming shortened V by 7 bases and J by 9 bases, and 22 bases separated the two germline ends. This CDR3 region has 14 residues. CDR3 sequence: CASTVGTPGDGQYF. Here the CDR3 DNA reads TGTGCCAGCACCGTGGGGACACCGGGGGACGGGCAGTACTTC.

Ten or more counts support this clonotype. The chain is built from TRBV27 and TRBJ2-7; a possible D gene is TRBD2 (7 bases). Trimming left V 1 base short and J 2 bases short, with 9 bases between. The germline V gene encodes CDR1 MNHEY and CDR2 SMNVEV (reference sequence). The CDR3 is made up of 14 amino acids. DNA of the CDR3: TGTGCCAGCAGTTTATGGGGGGGCGCCTACGAGCAGTACTTC. Amino acid sequence: CASSLWGGAYEQYF.

The V gene is TRBV3-1, the J gene TRBJ2-7, with 9 positions matching TRBD2. The CDR3 is 14 residues long. The V segment lost 2 bases and the J segment 7 bases; nucleotides outside the gene matches: 6. Germline V lookup: CDR1 LGHDT, CDR2 YNNKEL (reference sequence). CDR3 residues: CASSQRASGEEQYF. CDR3 coding DNA: TGTGCCAGCAGCCAACGTGCTAGCGGGGAGGAGCAGTACTTC.

This clonotype was recorded a few times. The J gene is TRBJ2-1, the V gene TRBV4-2, with 8 bases lining up with TRBD2. J lost 7 bases, V lost 1 base, and 6 bases had no gene match. In germline, CDR1 is LGHNA, CDR2 YNFKEQ. The CDR3 is 15 residues long. CDR3 nucleotides: TGTGCCAGCAGCCAAGCAGCGGGAGTTGGTAATGAGCAGTTCTTC. As protein: CASSQAAGVGNEQFF.

This clonotype was detected ten times or more. J is TRBJ1-4 and V is TRBV2; 12 bases agree with TRBD1. From germline, CDR1 is SNHLY and CDR2 FYNNEI. J was trimmed by 3 bases and V by 8 bases; bases with no gene match: 10. CDR3 length: 17 residues. Here the CDR3 reads CASFDGDRGRPNEKLFF. In DNA form, the CDR3 reads TGTGCCAGCTTTGACGGGGACAGGGGGCGGCCTAATGAAAAACTGTTTTTT.

The gene calls are TRBV5-4 and TRBJ2-7, with 13 bases lining up with TRBD2. Trimming removed 4 bases from V and 5 bases from J; junction bases left unmatched: 9. Germline V gene sequence: CDR1 SGHNT, CDR2 YYREEE (reference sequence). This CDR3 comprises 16 residues. The CDR3 nucleotides are TGTGCCAGCAGCCTAGGACTAGCGGGAGTTTCCCACGAGCAGTACTTC. Translating it yields CASSLGLAGVSHEQYF.

The chain uses TRBV5-1 and TRBJ1-5; D call uncertain. The V and J ends lost 6 bases and 2 bases respectively, with 12 bases between them. CDR3 size: 14 residues. The V gene's germline CDR1 is SGHRS and CDR2 YFSETQ. The chain's CDR3 is CASKLGGGNQPQHF. CDR3 coding DNA: TGCGCCAGCAAGCTTGGTGGTGGCAATCAGCCCCAGCATTTT.

This clonotype has more than one count but fewer than ten. The chain links TRBV5-1 to TRBJ1-3, with a tentative D call TRBD1 (5 bases). V was pared by 3 bases and J by 2 bases, with 15 bases between. Germline values: CDR1 SGHRS, CDR2 YFSETQ. The CDR3 contains 16 residues. The CDR3 loop reads CASSWGGVSAGNTIYF. Here the CDR3 DNA reads TGCGCCAGCAGCTGGGGGGGGGTCTCGGCTGGAAACACCATATATTTT.

Points on this clonotype: A much larger clone lies one base from this, so it may be a read error. V gene TRBV20-1 combines with J gene TRBJ2-1, with 8 bases matching TRBD2. The CDR3 covers 17 residues. The germline V gene has CDR1 DFQATT and CDR2 SNEGSKA (reference sequence). With 0 bases clipped from V and 8 bases from J, the junction kept 15 bases outside the gene matches. This chain's CDR3 is CSARDPTNGRAEDEQFF. The CDR3 bases are TGCAGTGCTAGAGACCCTACAAACGGGAGGGCCGAGGATGAGCAGTTCTTC.

This clonotype was counted only a few times. The chain has TRBV5-4 and TRBJ1-2, with D tentatively TRBD1 (6 bases). Trimming removed 4 bases at V and 4 bases at J, with 20 bases between. Germline CDR1 SGHNT, CDR2 YYREEE (reference sequence). The CDR3 has 16 residues. The CDR3 nucleotides are TGTGCCAGCAGCCCCGACGCCGGGACAAGCCTCTATGGCTACACCTTC. Protein product: CASSPDAGTSLYGYTF.

This clonotype was seen repeatedly, ten times or more. This chain links TRBV12-3 or TRBV12-4 with TRBJ2-3; D ambiguous. There are 11 residues in the CDR3. Trimming left V 5 bases short and J 8 bases short, with 8 bases between. The CDR3 DNA is TGTGCCAGCAGTCCGGATGGTACGCAGTATTTT. It encodes CASSPDGTQYF.

This clonotype was counted many times. The gene calls are TRBV6-6 and TRBJ2-5, with TRBD1 matching over 8 bases. The CDR3 extends over 16 amino acids. With V trimmed by 0 bases and J by 8 bases, 11 bases remained unmatched. The germline V gene encodes CDR1 MNHNY and CDR2 SVGAGI (reference sequence). The CDR3 loop reads CASSYSTGAILGTQYF. For the CDR3, the DNA is TGTGCCAGCAGTTACTCGACAGGGGCGATTCTGGGAACCCAGTACTTC.

This clonotype was detected ten times or more. The V call is TRBV18, the J call TRBJ2-7; 7 bases are shared with TRBD1. CDR3 size: 15 residues. V dropped 4 bases and J dropped 4; count of bases not matched to a gene: 10. CDR1 is KGHSH, CDR2 LQKENI, per germline. The CDR3 loop reads CASSHPKTGSYEQYF. DNA for the CDR3: TGTGCCAGCTCACACCCCAAGACAGGGAGTTACGAGCAGTACTTC.